Each of the 27 T cell receptor beta chains below was sequenced from the same sample in a study of response to subunit inactivated influenza vaccine. TCRdb used MiXCR to reprocess the RT-PCR reads, holding one entry per CDR3 protein. The sample holds some 540,000 distinct CDR3 sequences; roughly 25% are singletons and the top ten take 2.8%. These data were likewise used in another study, on T cells expressing NK-cell markers. From that paper: Production of TCR beta cDNA relied on 5'RACE template switching with UMIs.

The sample here was CD4+ T cells sorted from PBMCs, taken about 13 days after vaccination. The receptor set was obtained from a man aged 45 to 65 who received an inactivated influenza vaccine.

On this clonotype: A much larger clonotype is one base distant, so this may be a read error. The chain joins TRBV4-2 to TRBJ1-2; D is possibly TRBD1 (6 bases). The germline V gene has CDR1 LGHNA and CDR2 YNFKEQ. This CDR3 contains 15 residues. The DNA of the CDR3 is TGTGCCAGCAGCCAAGCAGGGGCTAATAACTGTGGCTACACCTTC. This gives the protein CASSQAGANNCGYTF.

A few counts support this clonotype. The chain employs TRBV24-1 and TRBJ2-1; 7 bases agree with TRBD1. This CDR3 region has 14 residues. CDR1 is KGHDR and CDR2 is SFDVKD in the germline V gene. V trimming: 3 bases; J trimming: 6 bases; junction bases outside the gene matches: 4. CDR3 in amino acids: CATSDVGQLNEQFF. CDR3 in DNA: TGTGCCACCAGTGATGTGGGACAGCTCAATGAGCAGTTCTTC.

This clonotype was counted only a few times. The chain combines TRBV12-3 or TRBV12-4 with TRBJ2-1; D perhaps matches TRBD1 (6 bases). This CDR3 contains 15 residues. Trimming took 3 bases from V and 8 from J, leaving 17 bases between them. The CDR3 nucleotides are TGTGCCAGCAGTTTCGCTTCACAGGGAAGCGATGAGCAGTTCTTC. This codes for CASSFASQGSDEQFF.

The chain carries TRBV10-1 and TRBJ2-3, with TRBD2 as a possible D gene (5 bases). Germline loops: CDR1 WNHNN, CDR2 SYGVQD (reference sequence). V was pared by 8 bases and J by 4 bases, with 10 bases between. This CDR3 is 12 amino acids long. In DNA, the CDR3 is TGCGCCAGCGGGGATAGCGCAGATACGCAGTATTTT. Translated: CASGDSADTQYF.

This chain connects TRBV4-3 to TRBJ1-4, with D maybe TRBD1 (5 bases). This CDR3 contains 16 residues. Deletions cut 0 bases from V and 6 bases from J, with 14 bases between. CDR1 LGHNA and CDR2 YSLEER come from the germline V gene. The CDR3 DNA reads as TGCGCCAGCAGCCAAGAGGGGTGGCAGGGAGATGAAAAACTGTTTTTT. Protein: CASSQEGWQGDEKLFF.

This clonotype was counted a few times. The genes are TRBV28 and TRBJ1-6; possibly TRBD1 for D (6 bases). The length of the CDR3 is 14 residues. V was clipped by 7 bases and J by 7 bases, with 14 bases between them. Germline V gene sequence: CDR1 MDHEN, CDR2 SYDVKM. The CDR3 region has the DNA TGTGCCAGCACCACAACAGGGATCAATTCACCCCTCCACTTT. This gives the protein CASTTTGINSPLHF.

This clonotype was seen a handful of times. This chain uses TRBV2 with TRBJ1-2; D perhaps matches TRBD1 (5 bases). Germline-derived CDR1 and CDR2 are SNHLY and FYNNEI. The CDR3 extends over 15 amino acids. Between the trimmed V and J ends, which lost 3 bases and 4 bases, there was a span of 15 bases. CDR3 nucleotides: TGTGCCAGCAGTGACTGGGGCAGCGGTGGCTATGGCTACACCTTC. Its protein is CASSDWGSGGYGYTF.

The J gene is TRBJ1-4, the V gene TRBV5-1, with unresolved D. Germline CDR1 is SGHRS and CDR2 is YFSETQ. The CDR3 sequence is 14 residues long. The V gene lost 5 bases and the J gene lost 8 bases, with 16 bases spanning the gap. CDR3 coding DNA: TGCGCCAGCAGGGAGGCGGGTGAGAGGGAAAAACTGTTTTTT. Translation: CASREAGEREKLFF.

As to this clonotype: Being one base from a much bigger clone, this may be a read error. The gene calls are TRBV7-3 and TRBJ2-2, with D possibly matching TRBD2 (6 bases). This CDR3 has 14 amino acids. Germline V gene data show CDR1 as SGHTA and CDR2 as FQGTGA. V dropped 6 bases and J dropped 8 bases, with 16 bases sitting between them. The CDR3 DNA follows: TGTGCCAGCAGACCCGGGACTCTTTCGGGGGAGCTGTTTTTT. It yields the protein CASRPGTLSGELFF.

This clonotype was seen at least ten times. The chain joins TRBV20-1 to TRBJ2-3, with D perhaps matching TRBD1 or TRBD2 (6 bases each). Trimming shortened V by 7 bases and J by 2 bases, and 10 bases separated the two germline ends. The CDR3 covers 12 residues. Germline assignment: CDR1 DFQATT and CDR2 SNEGSKA (reference sequence). DNA of the CDR3: TGCAGTGTATCGGGGGCCACAGATACGCAGTATTTT. As protein: CSVSGATDTQYF.

This clonotype was recorded at least ten times. The chain recombines TRBV9 with TRBJ2-3; 8 bases fit TRBD2. J gave up 2 bases and V 0 bases, and 8 bases lay outside the gene matches. Germline-derived CDR1 and CDR2 are SGDLS and YYNGEE. The CDR3 extends over 17 amino acids. The CDR3 is CASSVGPAGAFTDTQYF. The CDR3 DNA reads as TGTGCCAGCAGCGTAGGTCCAGCGGGAGCGTTCACAGATACGCAGTATTTT.

The J gene is TRBJ2-3, the V gene TRBV7-2, with 12 nucleotides matching TRBD1. CDR3 length equals 15 residues. Germline CDR1 is SGHTA and CDR2 is FQGNSA. J was trimmed by 6 bases and V by 4 bases; bases with no gene match: 5. The CDR3: CASSSGTGGWDTQYF. In nucleotides, the CDR3 is TGTGCCAGCAGCTCCGGGACAGGGGGCTGGGATACGCAGTATTTT.

The chain couples TRBV9 to TRBJ1-1, with D tentatively TRBD1 (5 bases). This CDR3 has 14 amino acids. The germline V gene encodes CDR1 SGDLS and CDR2 YYNGEE. V lost 0 bases to trimming and J lost 7 bases, with 13 bases between them. CDR3 sequence (DNA): TGTGCCAGCAGCGTAGAGGGGCGGGGAGGTGAAGCTTTCTTT. As protein: CASSVEGRGGEAFF.

The chain recombines TRBV6-1 with TRBJ2-3; D is unresolved. This CDR3 spans 15 amino acids. Germline lookup yields CDR1 MNHNS and CDR2 SASEGT. V gave up 2 bases and J gave up 1 base, with 10 bases separating them. The DNA of the CDR3 is TGTGCCAGCAGTGAATCGGGCCCAGGCACAGATACGCAGTATTTT. Its protein product is CASSESGPGTDTQYF.

The J gene is TRBJ1-3, the V gene TRBV12-3 or TRBV12-4; D gene ambiguous. The V end was cut by 3 bases, the J end by 0 bases, with 15 bases between. CDR3 size: 17 residues. The CDR3: CASSFGRRHSSGNTIYF. DNA for the CDR3: TGTGCCAGCAGTTTCGGTCGGAGGCATTCCTCTGGAAACACCATATATTTT.

A few counts support this clonotype. The genes are TRBV2 and TRBJ2-7; no clear D. The CDR3 is 12 residues long. Germline V gene lookup returns CDR1 SNHLY and CDR2 FYNNEI. V lost 6 bases to trimming and J lost 4 bases, with 10 bases between them. DNA of the CDR3: TGTGCCAGCAGGCTACAGATATACGAGCAGTACTTC. It specifies CASRLQIYEQYF.

The chain links TRBV3-1 to TRBJ2-7; D might be TRBD2 (6 bases). CDR1 and CDR2 from the germline V gene are LGHDT and YNNKEL (reference sequence). The CDR3 has 15 amino acids. V shed 0 bases and J shed 3 bases, with 12 bases lying between them. The CDR3 DNA reads as TGTGCCAGCAGCCAAGATAGGAGGGCAATCTACGAGCAGTACTTC. This encodes CASSQDRRAIYEQYF.

Points on this clonotype: A read error may account for a junction end that differs from germline. The chain joins TRBV5-1 to TRBJ2-6, with a weak D call TRBD1 (5 bases). The CDR3 contains 17 residues. The germline V gene has CDR1 SGHRS and CDR2 YFSETQ. CDR3 in DNA: TGCGCCAGCAGCTTGGGGTCAGGCGATTCTGGGGCCAACATCCTGACTTTC. Its translation: CASSLGSGDSGANILTF.

The chain recombines TRBV5-8 with TRBJ1-5, with 8 bases fitting TRBD1. Trimming removed 0 bases from V and 6 bases from J; junction bases left unmatched: 2. This CDR3 spans 14 amino acids. Germline loops: CDR1 SGHTS, CDR2 YDEGEE. The CDR3 protein is CASSLVQGAQPQHF. CDR3 nucleotides: TGTGCCAGCAGCTTGGTCCAGGGGGCTCAGCCCCAGCATTTT. The complete variable domain, with remaining parts taken from reference TRBV5-8 and TRBJ1-5, reads EAGVTQSPTHLIKTRGQQATLRCSPISGHTSVYWYQQALGLGLQFLLWYDEGEERNRGNFPPRFSGRQFPNYSSELNVNALELEDSALYLCASSLVQGAQPQHFGDGTRLSIL.

This chain links TRBV5-1 with TRBJ1-1; possibly TRBD1 for D (5 bases). Germline CDR1 is SGHRS and CDR2 is YFSETQ. This CDR3 contains 16 residues. The V and J ends lost 1 base and 0 bases respectively, with 13 bases between them. CDR3: CASSLTYRTMNTEAFF. The CDR3 DNA reads as TGCGCCAGCAGCTTGACCTACAGGACCATGAACACTGAAGCTTTCTTT.

This clonotype was seen only a few times. The CDR3 does not close with the conserved phenylalanine or tryptophan, likely indicating a read error. The DNA is left out, because the CDR3 cannot be placed on it with certainty; the CDR3 is given as TCRdb lists it. The chain is built from TRBV10-3 and TRBJ2-1; TRBD2, the table's D call, lacks a check against the DNA. With termini counted, the CDR3 has 12 amino acids. Per germline, CDR1 ENHRY and CDR2 SYGVKD. CDR3 residues: CAISDPPARRYI.

The rearrangement links TRBV14 to TRBJ2-7; 9 bases fit TRBD1. Per germline, CDR1 SGHDN and CDR2 FVKESK. This CDR3 region has 15 residues. The V and J ends lost 4 bases and 3 bases, in that order; junction bases with no gene match: 7. CDR3 amino acids: CASSLLQGAIYEQYF. The CDR3 region has the DNA TGTGCCAGCAGCCTATTACAGGGGGCAATCTACGAGCAGTACTTC.

There are a few counts of this clonotype. The chain links TRBV7-9 to TRBJ1-1; D possibly corresponds to TRBD1 (5 bases). The V gene lost 5 bases and the J gene lost 10 bases, with 14 bases spanning the gap. This CDR3 is built from 12 residues. Germline CDR1 and CDR2: SEHNR and FQNEAQ (reference sequence). DNA for the CDR3: TGTGCCAGCAGCCTAGGGTGGGGCGTAGCTTTCTTT. Translated: CASSLGWGVAFF.

A few counts support this clonotype. The chain recombines TRBV4-3 with TRBJ1-6; D gene ambiguous. Germline CDR1 and CDR2: LGHNA and YSLEER. V dropped 0 bases and J dropped 6 bases, with 9 bases sitting between them. The CDR3 runs to 15 residues. CDR3 in amino acids: CASSQDADINSPLHF. In nucleotides, the CDR3 is TGCGCCAGCAGCCAAGACGCGGATATTAATTCACCCCTCCACTTT.

This chain joins TRBV29-1 and TRBJ2-3, with TRBD1 matching over 8 bases. Germline CDR1 is SQVTM and CDR2 is ANQGSEA. V was clipped by 4 bases and J by 6 bases; unmatched bases: 9. CDR3 length equals 14 residues. Here the CDR3 DNA reads TGCAGCGTTGGGGGGACAGGCCACGGGGATACGCAGTATTTT. It yields the protein CSVGGTGHGDTQYF.

This clonotype was observed many times. The J gene is TRBJ2-7, the V gene TRBV10-3; D is undetermined. Germline assignment: CDR1 ENHRY and CDR2 SYGVKD. Trimming took off 3 bases at V and 12 bases at J, with 18 bases between the two ends. The CDR3 sequence is 13 residues long. CDR3 coding DNA: TGTGCCATCAGTGACCCCTCTTCGTACGTTCGGTACTTC. It specifies CAISDPSSYVRYF.

The chain has TRBV9 and TRBJ2-2, with TRBD2 matching 9 bases. Germline trimming cut 2 bases from V and 5 bases from J; bases unmatched to any gene: 4. The CDR3 runs 15 residues. Germline CDR1 reads SGDLS; CDR2 reads YYNGEE. The chain's CDR3 is CASSVGGRGTGELFF. The CDR3 bases are TGTGCCAGCAGCGTCGGCGGGAGGGGGACCGGGGAGCTGTTTTTT.